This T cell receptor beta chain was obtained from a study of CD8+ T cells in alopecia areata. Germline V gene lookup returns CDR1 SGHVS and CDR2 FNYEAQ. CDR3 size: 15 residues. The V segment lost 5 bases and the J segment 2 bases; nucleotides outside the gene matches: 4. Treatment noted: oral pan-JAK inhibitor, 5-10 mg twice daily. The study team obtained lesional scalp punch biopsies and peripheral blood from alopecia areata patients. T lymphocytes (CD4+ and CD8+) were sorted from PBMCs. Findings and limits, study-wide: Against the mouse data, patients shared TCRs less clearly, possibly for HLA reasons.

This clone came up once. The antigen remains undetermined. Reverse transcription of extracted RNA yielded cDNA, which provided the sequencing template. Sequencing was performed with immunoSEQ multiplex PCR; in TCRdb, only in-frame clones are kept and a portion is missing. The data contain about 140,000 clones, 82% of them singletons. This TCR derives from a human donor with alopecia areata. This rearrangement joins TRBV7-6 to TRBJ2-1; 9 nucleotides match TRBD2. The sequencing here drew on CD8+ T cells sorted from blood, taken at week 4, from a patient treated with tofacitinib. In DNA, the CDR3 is TGTGCCAGCAGCCTAAGCGGGGGGACCTACAATGAGCAGTTCTTC. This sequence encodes CASSLSGGTYNEQFF.